Presented here are 17 T cell receptor beta chains from one specimen sequenced in a study of T cell responses to AZD1222 COVID-19 vaccine. Repertoires were generated with immunoSEQ multiplex PCR, while TCRdb's copy carries only in-frame clones and drops some. Of some 120,000 clones listed, about 91% were seen once; the top ten hold about 4.9%. The starting material was peripheral blood, obtained on day 0 of AZD1222 vaccination. The receptor set was obtained from an adult in good health.

V and J are TRBV10-3 and TRBJ2-6; D gene ambiguous. CDR1 is ENHRY, CDR2 SYGVKD, per germline. This CDR3 spans 17 amino acids. V lost 3 bases, J lost 0 bases, and 12 bases lay in between. CDR3 sequence: CAISDQQLTSGANVLTF. The CDR3 bases are TGTGCCATCAGTGACCAACAGCTTACCTCTGGGGCCAACGTCCTGACTTTC.

The V gene is TRBV6-5, the J gene TRBJ2-3; D is possibly TRBD2 (5 bases). V lost 5 bases, J lost 3 bases, and 12 bases lay in between. The V gene's germline CDR1 is MNHEY and CDR2 SVGAGI. CDR3 length: 14 residues. This chain's CDR3 is CASSTKLGTDTQYF. The DNA of the CDR3 is TGTGCCAGCAGTACGAAACTAGGGACAGATACGCAGTATTTT.

The chain carries TRBV13 and TRBJ2-7, with D perhaps TRBD2 (6 bases). CDR1 and CDR2 from the germline V gene are PRHDT and FYEKMQ (reference sequence). This CDR3 spans 12 amino acids. V dropped 5 bases and J dropped 12 bases, with 17 bases sitting between them. The CDR3 sequence: CASSQGTGTRYF. CDR3 DNA: TGTGCCAGCAGCCAAGGAACCGGGACTCGGTACTTC.

In its sample, this clone was seen once. The CDR3 protein is CASSQMDRVNYGYTF. The CDR3 nucleotides are TGTGCCAGCAGCCAGATGGACAGGGTGAACTATGGCTACACCTTC. The chain carries TRBV6-5 and TRBJ1-2; TRBD1 matches at 8 bases. The CDR3 is 15 amino acids. Unmatched junction bases numbered 8, after V lost 6 bases and J lost 2 bases. CDR1 is MNHEY and CDR2 is SVGAGI in the germline V gene.

V is TRBV3-1 (or the pseudogene TRBV3-2) and J is TRBJ2-4, with 9 bases that match TRBD2. There are 15 residues in the CDR3. The germline gives CDR1 LGHDT, CDR2 YNNKEL (reference sequence). The CDR3 region has the DNA TGTGCAGACACGGGGACTAGCCTAGCCAAAAACATTCAGTACTTC. Encoded protein: CADTGTSLAKNIQYF.

The V call is TRBV4-3, the J call TRBJ2-1; D is possibly TRBD2 (6 bases). V shed 0 bases and J shed 7 bases, with 7 bases lying between them. CDR3 length: 13 residues. Germline V gene sequence: CDR1 LGHNA, CDR2 YSLEER. The CDR3 loop reads CASSQDGRNEQFF. CDR3 nucleotide sequence: TGCGCCAGCAGCCAAGATGGGAGGAATGAGCAGTTCTTC.

V gene TRBV3-1 (or the pseudogene TRBV3-2) combines with J gene TRBJ2-7; tentative D call: TRBD2 (6 bases). Trimming stripped 4 bases from V and 7 bases from J, with 14 bases between. Germline V gene data show CDR1 as LGHDT and CDR2 as YNNKEL (reference sequence). The CDR3 length is 13 residues. The CDR3 DNA follows: TGTGCCAGCAGCCTTCCGGGAGCTGATGAGCAGTACTTC. Its translation is CASSLPGADEQYF.

The CDR3 reads CASSNGGSGANVLTF. DNA of the CDR3: TGTGCCAGCAGTAACGGCGGCTCTGGGGCCAACGTCCTGACTTTC. V and J are TRBV6-2 or TRBV6-3 and TRBJ2-6, with D hard to call. CDR3 size: 15 residues. Germline assignment: CDR1 MNHEY and CDR2 SVGEGT. V gave up 5 bases and J gave up 0 bases, with 8 bases separating them.

The gene calls are TRBV6-1 and TRBJ1-3, with D tentatively TRBD1 (5 bases). The ends were cut back, 2 bases at V and 7 bases at J, with 12 bases in the middle. CDR1 and CDR2 (germline): MNHNS, SASEGT. The CDR3 sequence is 14 residues long. Here the CDR3 DNA reads TGTGCCAGCAGTGAAACTCAGGGTCGGAACACCATATATTTT. Translated, it gives CASSETQGRNTIYF.

This chain links TRBV4-1 with TRBJ2-3; no firm D call. Germline CDR1 is MGHRA and CDR2 is YSYEKL. This CDR3 spans 16 amino acids. Trimming pared 4 bases from V and 6 bases from J, leaving 20 bases between. The CDR3 DNA follows: TGCGCCAGCAGCCCGTACAGCGTCCTTACCGGGGATACGCAGTATTTT. Its protein is CASSPYSVLTGDTQYF.

In its sample, this clone was seen a few times. J is TRBJ2-1 and V is TRBV28; the D gene is possibly TRBD1 (6 bases). V was trimmed by 8 bases and J by 7 bases, leaving 18 bases between them. CDR3 length: 14 amino acids. Germline assignment: CDR1 MDHEN and CDR2 SYDVKM. The CDR3 DNA sequence: TGTGCCAGCCTCGGGGCAGGGGTTAGGAATGAGCAGTTCTTC. Residues: CASLGAGVRNEQFF.

The gene calls are TRBV2 and TRBJ1-2, with 7 bases that match TRBD1. The V gene end was trimmed by 5 bases and the J gene end by 6 bases; junction bases not matched to a gene: 3. The CDR3 runs to 12 residues. Germline lookup yields CDR1 SNHLY and CDR2 FYNNEI. The CDR3 loop reads CASSQGQHGYTF. CDR3 in DNA: TGTGCCAGCAGTCAGGGACAGCATGGCTACACCTTC.

V and J are TRBV12-3 or TRBV12-4 and TRBJ1-1; the D is unclear. CDR3 length: 11 residues. V lost 5 bases and J 11 bases, leaving 12 bases between the germline ends. CDR3 loop: CASSLRRMAFF. In DNA form, the CDR3 reads TGTGCCAGCAGTCTCCGACGAATGGCTTTCTTT.

The chain joins TRBV3-1 (or the pseudogene TRBV3-2) to TRBJ2-1, with 7 bases that match TRBD1. The CDR3 loop spans 17 amino acids. V shed 1 base and J 3 bases; nucleotides not matched to a gene: 9. The germline CDR1 and CDR2 sequences are LGHDT and YNNKEL (reference sequence). The CDR3 loop reads CASSQGGSRQGYNEQFF. In DNA form, the CDR3 reads TGTGCCAGCAGCCAAGGGGGGTCGAGACAGGGCTACAATGAGCAGTTCTTC.

This chain uses TRBV19 with TRBJ1-5; possible D gene TRBD1, 6 bases. Trimming pared 3 bases from V and 2 bases from J, leaving 17 bases between. Germline V lookup: CDR1 LNHDA, CDR2 SQIVND (reference sequence). The CDR3 covers 17 residues. The CDR3 sequence: CASSMRTGILGNQPQHF. CDR3 nucleotides: TGTGCCAGTAGTATGCGCACAGGGATCCTTGGCAATCAGCCCCAGCATTTT.

The genes are TRBV18 and TRBJ1-1; 7 bases map to TRBD1. V dropped 4 bases and J dropped 6; count of bases not matched to a gene: 8. The CDR3 loop spans 14 amino acids. In germline, CDR1 is KGHSH, CDR2 LQKENI. CDR3 protein: CASSRGQPQPEAFF. The DNA of the CDR3 is TGTGCCAGCTCACGGGGACAGCCCCAGCCTGAAGCTTTCTTT.

This sequence joins TRBV14 and TRBJ1-6; D uncertain. Germline V gene data show CDR1 as SGHDN and CDR2 as FVKESK. The CDR3 has 14 amino acids. V lost 1 base to trimming and J lost 9 bases, with 10 bases between them. In nucleotides, the CDR3 is TGTGCCAGCAGCCAAGGAGGAAGTGTTTCACCCCTCCACTTT. This codes for CASSQGGSVSPLHF.